This T cell receptor (beta chain) was sequenced for a study of T-cell memory formation after mild COVID-19. The overall study: For the most part, TCR clusters were specific to one donor.

In this sample, this clonotype turned up a few times. Its matching antigen is unknown. Study findings and constraints: Pre-infection memory contained some responding clones, which suggested that cross-reactive memory had joined.

The V and J ends lost 0 bases and 3 bases respectively, with 9 bases between them. This CDR3 has 14 residues. Germline V lookup: CDR1 MGHRA, CDR2 YSYEKL. TCRalpha and TCRbeta libraries used 5'RACE with constant-segment primers and UMIs. TCRdb re-analysed the 5' RACE reads in MiXCR, keeping a single row per CDR3 protein. Among some 200,000 distinct CDR3 sequences, about 22% were seen once, and the ten largest hold roughly 23%. The receptor comes from an adult woman who had mild COVID-19 (a few samples of this study predate the infection). Cell type and time point are not known. Material: PBMCs or a T cell subset sorted from them (not recorded which). J is TRBJ2-7 and V is TRBV4-1; D not resolved. The CDR3 sequence is CASSQEATHYEQYF. For the CDR3, the DNA is TGCGCCAGCAGCCAAGAGGCGACCCACTACGAGCAGTACTTC.